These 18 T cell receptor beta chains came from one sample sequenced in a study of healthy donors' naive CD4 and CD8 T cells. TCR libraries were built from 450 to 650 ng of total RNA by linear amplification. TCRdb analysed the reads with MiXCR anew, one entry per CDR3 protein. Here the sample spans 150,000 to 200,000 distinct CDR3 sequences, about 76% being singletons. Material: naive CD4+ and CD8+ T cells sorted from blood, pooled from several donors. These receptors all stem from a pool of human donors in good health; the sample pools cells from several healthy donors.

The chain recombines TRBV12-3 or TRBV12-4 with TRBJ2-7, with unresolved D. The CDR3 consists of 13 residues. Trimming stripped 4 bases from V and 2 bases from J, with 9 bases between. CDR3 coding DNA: TGTGCCAGCAGTTCCGGCGGCCCCTACGAGCAGTACTTC. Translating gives CASSSGGPYEQYF.

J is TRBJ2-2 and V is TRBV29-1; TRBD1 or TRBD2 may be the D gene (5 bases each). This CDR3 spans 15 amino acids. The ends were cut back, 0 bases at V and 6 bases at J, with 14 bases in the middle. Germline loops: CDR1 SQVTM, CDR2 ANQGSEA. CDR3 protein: CSVEDGAGTSGELFF. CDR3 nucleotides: TGCAGCGTTGAAGATGGGGCAGGGACGTCCGGGGAGCTGTTTTTT.

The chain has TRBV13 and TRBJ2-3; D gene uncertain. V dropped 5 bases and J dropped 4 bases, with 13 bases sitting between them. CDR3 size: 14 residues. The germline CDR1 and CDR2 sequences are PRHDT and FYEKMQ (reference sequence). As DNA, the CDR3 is TGTGCCAGCAGCCGACTTGGTGGAGCAGATACGCAGTATTTT. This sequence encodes CASSRLGGADTQYF.

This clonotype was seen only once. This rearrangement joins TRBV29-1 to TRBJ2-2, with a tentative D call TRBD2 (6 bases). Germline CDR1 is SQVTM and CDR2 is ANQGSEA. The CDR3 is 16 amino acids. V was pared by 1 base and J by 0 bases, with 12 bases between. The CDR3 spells CSVEGEPGANTGELFF. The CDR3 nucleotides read TGCAGCGTTGAAGGTGAACCGGGGGCGAACACCGGGGAGCTGTTTTTT.

The CDR3 sequence is CASSFGQPDSYEQYF. CDR3 coding DNA: TGTGCCAGCAGTTTTGGACAGCCAGACTCCTACGAGCAGTACTTC. The V gene is TRBV27, the J gene TRBJ2-7; weak D call: TRBD1 (6 bases). This CDR3 region has 15 residues. CDR1 is MNHEY, CDR2 SMNVEV, per germline (reference sequence). V lost 3 bases and J 0 bases, leaving 12 bases between the germline ends.

In nucleotides, the CDR3 is TGTGCCAGCAGTAATGGGGAGACTCGGATATGGGAGACCCAGTACTTC. It encodes CASSNGETRIWETQYF. The genes are TRBV6-5 and TRBJ2-5; a possible D gene is TRBD2 (5 bases). CDR1 MNHEY and CDR2 SVGAGI come from the germline V gene. CDR3 size: 16 residues. Trimming shortened V by 5 bases and J by 5 bases, and 21 bases separated the two germline ends.

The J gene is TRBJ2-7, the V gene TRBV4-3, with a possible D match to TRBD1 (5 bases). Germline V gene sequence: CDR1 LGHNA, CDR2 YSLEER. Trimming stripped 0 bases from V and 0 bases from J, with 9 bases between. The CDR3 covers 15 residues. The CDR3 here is CASSQERTYSYEQYF. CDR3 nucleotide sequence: TGCGCCAGCAGCCAAGAGAGGACATACTCCTACGAGCAGTACTTC.

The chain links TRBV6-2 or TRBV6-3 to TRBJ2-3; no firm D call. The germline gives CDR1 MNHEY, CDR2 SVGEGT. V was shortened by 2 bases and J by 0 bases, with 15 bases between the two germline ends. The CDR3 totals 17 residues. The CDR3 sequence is CASSYERIRSSTDTQYF. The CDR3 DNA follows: TGTGCCAGCAGTTACGAGAGGATCCGGTCTAGCACAGATACGCAGTATTTT.

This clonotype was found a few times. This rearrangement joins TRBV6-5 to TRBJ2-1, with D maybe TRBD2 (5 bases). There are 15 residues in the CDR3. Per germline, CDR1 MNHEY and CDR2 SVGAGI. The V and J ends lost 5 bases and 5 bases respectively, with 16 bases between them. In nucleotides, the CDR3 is TGTGCCAGCAGTCCCAGCGGCAAATGGGACAATGAGCAGTTCTTC. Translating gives CASSPSGKWDNEQFF.

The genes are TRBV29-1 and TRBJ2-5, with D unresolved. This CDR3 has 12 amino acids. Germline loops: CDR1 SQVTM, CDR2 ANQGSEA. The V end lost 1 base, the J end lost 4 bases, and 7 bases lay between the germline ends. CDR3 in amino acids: CSVEGAPETQYF. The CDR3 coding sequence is TGCAGCGTTGAAGGGGCCCCAGAGACCCAGTACTTC.

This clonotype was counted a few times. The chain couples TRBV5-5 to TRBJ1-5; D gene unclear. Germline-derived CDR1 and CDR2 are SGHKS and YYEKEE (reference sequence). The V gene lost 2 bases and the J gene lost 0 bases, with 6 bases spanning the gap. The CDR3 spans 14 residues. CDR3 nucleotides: TGTGCCAGCAGCTTTTCCCCTAGCAATCAGCCCCAGCATTTT. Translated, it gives CASSFSPSNQPQHF.

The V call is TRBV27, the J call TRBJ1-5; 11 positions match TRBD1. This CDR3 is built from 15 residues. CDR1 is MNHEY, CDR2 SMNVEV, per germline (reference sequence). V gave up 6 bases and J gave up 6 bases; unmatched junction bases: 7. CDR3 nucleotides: TGTGCCAGCAGAAGATCCGGGACAGGGGGTCAGCCCCAGCATTTT. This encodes CASRRSGTGGQPQHF.

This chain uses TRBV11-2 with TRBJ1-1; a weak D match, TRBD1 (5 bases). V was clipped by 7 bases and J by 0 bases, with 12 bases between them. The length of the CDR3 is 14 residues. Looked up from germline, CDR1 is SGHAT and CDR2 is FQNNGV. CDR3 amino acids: CASIMGRMNTEAFF. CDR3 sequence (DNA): TGTGCCAGCATCATGGGACGCATGAACACTGAAGCTTTCTTT.

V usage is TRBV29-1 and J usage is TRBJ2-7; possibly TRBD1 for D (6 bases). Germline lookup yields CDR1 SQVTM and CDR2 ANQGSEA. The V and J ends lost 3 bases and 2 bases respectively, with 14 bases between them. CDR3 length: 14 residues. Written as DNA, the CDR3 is TGCAGCGTTGAGTGGGGGCGACCGCCCTACGAGCAGTACTTC. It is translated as CSVEWGRPPYEQYF.

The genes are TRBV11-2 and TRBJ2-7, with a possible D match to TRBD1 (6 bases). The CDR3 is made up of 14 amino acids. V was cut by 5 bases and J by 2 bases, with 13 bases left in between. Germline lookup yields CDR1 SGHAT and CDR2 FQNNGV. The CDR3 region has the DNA TGTGCCAGCAGCCGGGACACCAGAACCTACGAGCAGTACTTC. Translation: CASSRDTRTYEQYF.

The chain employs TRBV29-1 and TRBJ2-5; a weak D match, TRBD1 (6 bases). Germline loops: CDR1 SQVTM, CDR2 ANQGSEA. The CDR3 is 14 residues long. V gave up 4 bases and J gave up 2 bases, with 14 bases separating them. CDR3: CSVAGALLQETQYF. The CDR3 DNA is TGCAGCGTTGCAGGGGCCCTTCTTCAAGAGACCCAGTACTTC.

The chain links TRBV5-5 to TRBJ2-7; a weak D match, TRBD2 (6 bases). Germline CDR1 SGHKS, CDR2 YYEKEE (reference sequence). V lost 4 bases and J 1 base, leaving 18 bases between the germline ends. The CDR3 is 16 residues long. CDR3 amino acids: CASSPVGGGLSYEQYF. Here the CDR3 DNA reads TGTGCCAGCAGCCCCGTCGGGGGAGGACTATCCTACGAGCAGTACTTC.

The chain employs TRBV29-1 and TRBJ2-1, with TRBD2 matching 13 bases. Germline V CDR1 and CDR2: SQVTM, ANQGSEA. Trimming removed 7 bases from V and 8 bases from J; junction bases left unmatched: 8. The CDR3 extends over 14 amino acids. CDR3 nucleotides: TGCAGCGATAGGACTAGCGGGAGTTTCGATGAGCAGTTCTTC. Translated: CSDRTSGSFDEQFF.